A selection of T cell receptor beta chains follows, all from one sample in a study of neoadjuvant anti-PD-1 for oral cavity cancer. Sequenced by immunoSEQ multiplex PCR; TCRdb stores in-frame clones only, minus some. The sample includes about 6,600 clones, about 60% of them seen just once. Sequenced here: tumor tissue, sampled before nivolumab (anti-PD-1) treatment. The receptors shown here come from a person between 40 and 85 years old with oral cavity squamous cell carcinoma. The CDR3 runs from the conserved cysteine through the conserved F or W. The order of the fields is CDR3 DNA, CDR3 protein, D gene, clone size, V gene, J gene. The D gene is left open where the match is weak. Clone size is shown for a subset of rows, as once, few, many or a class of expanded clone.

DNA: TGTGCCAGCAGCTTAATCGGCGGGGGGTCCTACGAGCAGTACTTC
CDR3: CASSLIGGGSYEQYF
D: TRBD2
size: -
V: TRBV7-6
J: TRBJ2-7

DNA: TGCGCCAGCAGCTTGACAGGGGGAGGAGAGACCCAGTACTTC
CDR3: CASSLTGGGETQYF
D: TRBD1
size: -
V: TRBV5-1
J: TRBJ2-5

DNA: TGCGCCAGCAGTGAAGTGAGCTCCTATAATTCACCCCTCCACTTT
CDR3: CASSEVSSYNSPLHF
D: -
size: -
V: TRBV10-2
J: TRBJ1-6

DNA: TGTGCCAGCAGCTTGGGAGGAGGGGTGAACACTGAAGCTTTCTTT
CDR3: CASSLGGGVNTEAFF
D: -
size: once
V: TRBV5-4
J: TRBJ1-1

DNA: TGTGCCAGTCAGGGGTTCCCCTACAATGAGCAGTTCTTC
CDR3: CASQGFPYNEQFF
D: -
size: -
V: TRBV7-2
J: TRBJ2-1

DNA: TGTGCCAGCAGGCCACCCACCAGGGCTGAAGCTTTCTTT
CDR3: CASRPPTRAEAFF
D: -
size: -
V: TRBV6-5
J: TRBJ1-1

DNA: TGTGCCAGCACTCATCCTAGCGGGGGGGCTATTTCCTCTAGCACAGATACGCAGTATTTT
CDR3: CASTHPSGGAISSSTDTQYF
D: TRBD2
size: -
V: TRBV5-4
J: TRBJ2-3

DNA: TGTGCCAGCAGCCAAGGCATCCGAGCTAACTATGGCTACACCTTC
CDR3: CASSQGIRANYGYTF
D: -
size: medium-sized
V: TRBV14
J: TRBJ1-2

DNA: TGTGCCAGCAGCGCCTCAGGGACAGGGAATGAGCAGTTCTTC
CDR3: CASSASGTGNEQFF
D: TRBD1
size: -
V: TRBV7-9
J: TRBJ2-1

DNA: TGTGCCAGCAGCCCTATCTGGGGGCGATCACCCCTCCACTTT
CDR3: CASSPIWGRSPLHF
D: -
size: -
V: TRBV7-2
J: TRBJ1-6

DNA: TGTGCCAGCAGCTTGGGACAACAGCAGCCCCAGCATTTT
CDR3: CASSLGQQQPQHF
D: -
size: few
V: TRBV5-6
J: TRBJ1-5

DNA: TGTGCCAGCAGATCCGCGATCACGACTAGCGGGAGGCCTGGGGCCAACGTCCTGACTTTC
CDR3: CASRSAITTSGRPGANVLTF
D: TRBD2
size: -
V: TRBV28
J: TRBJ2-6

DNA: TGTGCCAGCAGTTTCCAAGGGCGGGACAATGAGCAGTTCTTC
CDR3: CASSFQGRDNEQFF
D: -
size: -
V: TRBV27
J: TRBJ2-1